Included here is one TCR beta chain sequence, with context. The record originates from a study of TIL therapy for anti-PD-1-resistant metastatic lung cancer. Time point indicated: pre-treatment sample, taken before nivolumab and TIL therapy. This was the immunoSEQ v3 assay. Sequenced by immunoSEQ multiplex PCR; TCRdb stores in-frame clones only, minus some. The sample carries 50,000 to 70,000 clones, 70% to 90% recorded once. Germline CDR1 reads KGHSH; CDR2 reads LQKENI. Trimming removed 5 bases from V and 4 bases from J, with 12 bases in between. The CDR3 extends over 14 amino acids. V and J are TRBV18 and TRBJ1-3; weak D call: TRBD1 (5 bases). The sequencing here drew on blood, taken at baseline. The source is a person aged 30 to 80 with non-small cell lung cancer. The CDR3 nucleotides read TGTGCCAGCTCAGCGGGGGTTCCCGGAAACACCATATATTTT. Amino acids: CASSAGVPGNTIYF.